The source of this T cell receptor beta chain is a study of cytotoxic CD8 clonotypes in ibrutinib-treated CLL (dated by TCRdb to the early 2020s). Looking at the study overall: The cohort had around twelve relapsed/refractory and some 15 treatment-naive patients; 17 to 18 were IGHV unmutated. Of the 90 or so participants in the trial, about 25 had longitudinal samples available. The response samples were drawn at a median of approximately twelve months into treatment, with a range of about 6 to 36 months. On average, each sample yielded 270,000 or so productive templates and roughly 95,000 productive rearrangements. Cryopreserved peripheral blood mononuclear cells were collected before treatment, at response, and at either disease progression or sustained remission. All remission and progressive disease samples were collected while patients were still receiving ibrutinib. Responses were partial in some 24 patients and complete in 2; after median about 68 months follow-up, around 15 stayed in remission and approximately twelve progressed.

General findings and caveats noted by the study authors: Sustained-remission and progressing patients did not have matched sampling times, and lymph node repertoires were not examined. Public clonotypes were found to be uncommon and were observed to contract or remain stable during treatment; the increase in clonality was shown to reflect expansion of private clonotypes at ibrutinib response. Clonality increased at ibrutinib response, stayed stable in sustained remission, and fell back toward baseline at progression. Baseline clonality was found to be higher than that of age-matched healthy donors and was strongly correlated with circulating CD8+ T-cell counts.

With respect to this clone: The target of this receptor is not known. No clone much larger than this one lies a single base away; base qualities are absent.

The sample's time point, from its label and the paper: about eleven months on ibrutinib. Roughly 2 micrograms of genomic DNA were extracted from cryopreserved PBMCs for TCR beta library preparation. High-throughput TCR beta sequencing was performed on longitudinal blood samples from CLL patients receiving ibrutinib monotherapy. The patients took part in an open-label, single-center phase 2 trial of ibrutinib monotherapy. Each clonotype received, on average, roughly 9.6x coverage in deep resolution sequencing performed on a MiSeq, where the target depth lay between 1 in 1 million and 1 in 200,000 T cells. The immunoSEQ hsTCRB Kit was used to generate the TCR beta libraries. Regarding the original processing steps: ImmunoSEQ Data Assistant and ImmunoSEQ Analyzer were used for data analysis, and V, D and J genes were assigned according to IMGT definitions. Clonality, which ranges from 0 to 1, was calculated as one minus the normalized Shannon entropy of productive rearrangement frequencies. Only overrepresented clonotypes making up at least 0.05% of the repertoire of each patient were included in the public clonotype analysis. Roughly 12 age-matched healthy donor repertoires from immuneACCESS were used as controls for clonality. TCRdb obtained this table from immuneACCESS and retained in-frame rearrangements with V and J assigned. These tables miss some clones; where compared with another copy, unresolved V genes account for less than half of the shortfall, and the remainder is unexplained. V, J and clone size were drawn from that table, and D and trimming were deduced from the DNA. In this sample the table shows approximately 140,000 clones, approximately 90% of which occur a single time. The leading ten clones occupy 10% to 11% of the sample.

Germline trimming amounts to 5 bases on V and 6 bases on J, with 7 as the count of junction bases outside the gene matches. The germline V gene specifies MDHEN as CDR1 and SYDVKM as CDR2. Including cysteine and phenylalanine, the CDR3 has 14 amino acids. The retained sequence is limited to the CDR3, 42 bases, with the frame set at the first base. The sample here was PBMCs, taken after 12 months of ibrutinib treatment. The sequence links TRBV28 to TRBJ2-4, with 7 bases aligning to TRBD2. This sequence was found in a human donor with chronic lymphocytic leukemia. The CDR3 amino acid sequence is: CASSLKRDSNIQYF. In nucleotide form, the sequence is TGTGCCAGCAGTCTCAAGCGGGACTCAAACATTCAGTACTTC.